The 32 T cell receptor beta chains given below trace back to one sample, sequenced in a study of PD-1 blockade in classical Hodgkin lymphoma. The method was immunoSEQ multiplex PCR; TCRdb's version includes in-frame clones alone and lacks a portion of them. The table lists around 93,000 clones, around four fifths of them singletons. Documented time point: cycle 4 day 1 (C4D1), after 6 weeks of nivolumab. With no exception, relapse followed autologous stem cell transplantation in all patients, and brentuximab vedotin exposure varied. Specimen: peripheral blood mononuclear cells (PBMCs), collected before the fourth cycle of nivolumab. The source of these receptors is a human donor with classical Hodgkin lymphoma.

This clone was recorded only once. The chain combines TRBV30 with TRBJ1-6; TRBD1 matches at 11 bases. Per the germline V gene, CDR1 is GTSNPN and CDR2 is SVGIG (reference sequence). Germline trimming cut 3 bases from V and 6 bases from J; bases unmatched to any gene: 10. This CDR3 is built from 17 residues. The chain's CDR3 is CAWSRRTGGAGNSPLHF. As DNA, the CDR3 is TGTGCCTGGAGCCGTAGGACAGGGGGCGCCGGTAATTCACCCCTCCACTTT.

The chain joins TRBV5-3 to TRBJ2-1, with D hard to call. TRBV5-3 falls under the ORF class, with uncertain function. V was shortened by 5 bases and J by 2 bases, with 11 bases between the two germline ends. This CDR3 has 14 amino acids. CDR3 loop: CARSSYPTYNEQFF. CDR3 bases: TGTGCCAGAAGTTCCTATCCCACCTACAATGAGCAGTTCTTC.

V is TRBV18 and J is TRBJ1-3, with 9 nucleotides matching TRBD1. CDR1 and CDR2 from the germline V gene are KGHSH and LQKENI. This CDR3 contains 16 residues. The V and J ends lost 5 bases and 1 base, in that order; junction bases with no gene match: 6. The CDR3 DNA sequence: TGTGCCAGCTCATCTATACAGGGGGCTTCTGGAAACACCATATATTTT. It encodes CASSSIQGASGNTIYF.

CDR3 amino acids: CASSPERQVNNYGYTF. CDR3 bases: TGTGCCAGCTCACCGGAACGGCAGGTCAATAACTATGGCTACACCTTC. V usage is TRBV18 and J usage is TRBJ1-2; no clear D gene. The germline V and J ends were trimmed by 3 bases and 1 base, with 15 bases remaining between them. The germline CDR1 and CDR2 sequences are KGHSH and LQKENI. This CDR3 region has 16 residues.

V usage is TRBV18 and J usage is TRBJ2-7; TRBD2 might be the D (6 bases). V was shortened by 3 bases and J by 3 bases, with 18 bases between the two germline ends. CDR3 size: 16 residues. Germline V gives CDR1 KGHSH, CDR2 LQKENI. The CDR3 is CASSPYWRDLNYEQYF. For the CDR3, the DNA is TGTGCCAGCTCACCGTATTGGAGGGATCTAAACTACGAGCAGTACTTC.

This chain joins TRBV7-2 and TRBJ1-5, with no clear D. V was cut by 5 bases and J by 4 bases, with 9 bases left in between. The CDR3 has 13 residues. Germline V lookup: CDR1 SGHTA, CDR2 FQGNSA. CDR3 DNA: TGTGCCAGCAGCGACCGGGGTAATCAGCCCCAGCATTTT. The encoded protein is CASSDRGNQPQHF.

There are many counts of this clone. One junction end disagrees with the germline gene, perhaps due to a read error. This chain links TRBV7-6 with TRBJ2-7; D may be TRBD1 (7 bases). Germline V lookup: CDR1 SGHVS, CDR2 FNYEAQ. The CDR3 has 14 residues. CDR3 nucleotide sequence: TGTGCCAGCAGCTCGGCGGGACAGTCGCGTGCGATGGACTTC. Residues: CASSSAGQSRAMDF.

The chain has TRBV9 and TRBJ2-4, with D perhaps TRBD2 (6 bases). In germline, CDR1 is SGDLS, CDR2 YYNGEE. This CDR3 has 16 amino acids. V was clipped by 4 bases and J by 0 bases, with 14 bases between them. Written as DNA, the CDR3 is TGTGCCAGCAGCTCTCAGCGGGCACTAGCCAAAAACATTCAGTACTTC. Encoded protein: CASSSQRALAKNIQYF.

This clone has only one observation. The chain employs TRBV7-2 and TRBJ2-5, with a weak D call TRBD2 (7 bases). V shed 4 bases and J shed 1 base, with 13 bases lying between them. The germline CDR1 and CDR2 sequences are SGHTA and FQGNSA. The CDR3 extends over 15 amino acids. Here the CDR3 reads CASSWQGGGQETQYF. The CDR3 nucleotides read TGTGCCAGCAGCTGGCAGGGAGGGGGCCAAGAGACCCAGTACTTC.

The chain joins TRBV7-9 to TRBJ2-7; 14 positions agree with TRBD2. From germline, CDR1 is SEHNR and CDR2 FQNEAQ (reference sequence). CDR3 length equals 17 residues. V lost 3 bases and J lost 1; bases outside the gene matches: 5. This chain's CDR3 is CASSFGLAGGYSYEQYF. In DNA, the CDR3 is TGTGCCAGCAGCTTCGGACTAGCGGGAGGCTATTCCTACGAGCAGTACTTC.

The rearrangement links TRBV6-6 to TRBJ2-3; the match to TRBD1 covers 7 bases. This CDR3 has 14 amino acids. The germline V gene encodes CDR1 MNHNY and CDR2 SVGAGI (reference sequence). With 6 bases clipped from V and 4 bases from J, the junction kept 7 bases outside the gene matches. CDR3 residues: CASSAQGQADTQYF. CDR3 nucleotide sequence: TGTGCCAGCAGCGCACAGGGGCAGGCAGATACGCAGTATTTT.

The rearrangement joins TRBV7-9 to TRBJ1-6, with D hard to call. Germline lookup yields CDR1 SEHNR and CDR2 FQNEAQ (reference sequence). The CDR3 has 12 residues. The germline V and J ends were trimmed by 4 bases and 9 bases, with 7 bases remaining between them. CDR3 sequence (DNA): TGTGCCAGCAGCTCCGAAAGTTCACCCCTCCACTTT. Its protein product is CASSSESSPLHF. Based on the CDR3 plus reference TRBV7-9 and TRBJ1-6, the full variable domain is DTGVSQNPRHKITKRGQNVTFRCDPISEHNRLYWYRQTLGQGPEFLTYFQNEAQLEKSRLLSDRFSAERPKGSFSTLEIQRTEQGDSAMYLCASSSESSPLHFGNGTRLTVT.

The rearrangement links TRBV5-1 to TRBJ2-7; 8 positions match TRBD2. There are 18 residues in the CDR3. CDR1 is SGHRS and CDR2 is YFSETQ in the germline V gene. The V gene end was trimmed by 6 bases and the J gene end by 0 bases; junction bases not matched to a gene: 17. The CDR3 region has the DNA TGCGCCAGCATACGACTAAGGCCACTAGCGGATGTCTCCTACGAGCAGTACTTC. It encodes CASIRLRPLADVSYEQYF.

The chain couples TRBV5-8 to TRBJ1-1; 8 positions match TRBD1. V lost 1 base to trimming and J lost 0 bases; unmatched junction nucleotides: 11. Germline V CDR1 and CDR2: SGHTS, YDEGEE. The CDR3 consists of 18 residues. As DNA, the CDR3 is TGTGCCAGCAGCTTGAGGAGCCGGGACAGGCACATGAACACTGAAGCTTTCTTT. Its translation: CASSLRSRDRHMNTEAFF. The variable domain in full, with the rest retrieved from reference TRBV5-8 and TRBJ1-1, is EAGVTQSPTHLIKTRGQQATLRCSPISGHTSVYWYQQALGLGLQFLLWYDEGEERNRGNFPPRFSGRQFPNYSSELNVNALELEDSALYLCASSLRSRDRHMNTEAFFGQGTRLTVV.

The gene calls are TRBV4-2 and TRBJ2-5, with TRBD1 matching 7 bases. Trimming cost V 4 bases and J 5 bases; bases outside gene matches: 7. CDR3 size: 14 residues. From germline, CDR1 is LGHNA and CDR2 YNFKEQ. Here the CDR3 reads CASSPTGNGETQYF. For the CDR3, the DNA is TGTGCCAGCAGCCCGACAGGGAATGGGGAGACCCAGTACTTC.

CDR3 nucleotide sequence: TGCGCCAGCAGCTTGGGGCTAGCGGGTGCCTACGAGCAGTACTTC. It is translated as CASSLGLAGAYEQYF. The genes are TRBV5-1 and TRBJ2-7, with 8 bases aligning to TRBD2. In germline, CDR1 is SGHRS, CDR2 YFSETQ. The CDR3 has 15 amino acids. V lost 0 bases to trimming and J lost 2 bases; unmatched junction nucleotides: 4.

The chain carries TRBV28 and TRBJ1-3; 7 bases map to TRBD1. This CDR3 spans 13 amino acids. The ends lost 5 bases at V and 4 bases at J; junction bases unmatched: 2. Germline-derived CDR1 and CDR2 are MDHEN and SYDVKM. Here the CDR3 reads CASSVGGGNTIYF. For the CDR3, the DNA is TGTGCCAGCAGTGTAGGGGGCGGAAACACCATATATTTT.

The CDR3: CASSYDASTDTQYF. The CDR3 DNA is TGTGCCAGCAGTTACGACGCGAGCACAGATACGCAGTATTTT. The chain uses TRBV6-5 and TRBJ2-3; no reliable D call. Trimming left V 2 bases short and J 0 bases short, with 6 bases between. This CDR3 spans 14 amino acids. Germline V gene data show CDR1 as MNHEY and CDR2 as SVGAGI.

The rearrangement joins TRBV5-1 to TRBJ2-7; 8 bases line up with TRBD2. V lost 0 bases and J lost 2; bases outside the gene matches: 4. Germline assignment: CDR1 SGHRS and CDR2 YFSETQ. The CDR3 contains 15 residues. In DNA form, the CDR3 reads TGCGCCAGCAGCTTGGTGGGACTAGAAACCTACGAGCAGTACTTC. It specifies CASSLVGLETYEQYF.

This chain connects TRBV6-4 to TRBJ1-6; 7 bases are shared with TRBD1. With V trimmed by 6 bases and J by 5 bases, 4 bases remained unmatched. Germline loops: CDR1 MRHNA, CDR2 SNTAGT. CDR3 length: 14 residues. The CDR3 protein is CASSRDRDNSPLHF. CDR3 in DNA: TGTGCCAGCAGCCGGGACAGAGATAATTCACCCCTCCACTTT.

This chain links TRBV6-1 with TRBJ2-4, with D unresolved. This CDR3 spans 15 amino acids. The V end was cut by 8 bases, the J end by 0 bases, with 14 bases between. Germline V gene data show CDR1 as MNHNS and CDR2 as SASEGT. Here the CDR3 reads CASGRAPLAKNIQYF. The DNA for the CDR3 is TGTGCCAGCGGAAGGGCACCTCTAGCCAAAAACATTCAGTACTTC.

The genes are TRBV6-4 and TRBJ2-7; D is uncertain. Trimming removed 7 bases from V and 6 bases from J, with 19 bases in between. This CDR3 contains 14 residues. Germline CDR1 and CDR2: MRHNA and SNTAGT. The CDR3: CASMPDTEITEQYF. The CDR3 coding sequence is TGTGCCAGCATGCCTGACACCGAGATTACCGAGCAGTACTTC.

The rearrangement joins TRBV10-3 to TRBJ2-7, with 8 bases lining up with TRBD1. After removal of 10 bases from V and 4 bases from J, the junction contained 6 bases not matched to a gene. Germline CDR1 reads ENHRY; CDR2 reads SYGVKD. CDR3 length equals 12 residues. The CDR3 loop is CATGQGSYEQYF. DNA for the CDR3: TGTGCCACCGGACAGGGAAGTTACGAGCAGTACTTC.

The V and J genes are TRBV5-5 and TRBJ1-5; 11 positions agree with TRBD1. The CDR3 has 19 residues. The V segment lost 0 bases and the J segment 0 bases; nucleotides outside the gene matches: 8. CDR1 is SGHKS, CDR2 YYEKEE, per germline (reference sequence). CDR3 residues: CASSLERTGGRYSNQPQHF. The DNA of the CDR3 is TGTGCCAGCAGCTTGGAGAGGACAGGGGGCCGGTATAGCAATCAGCCCCAGCATTTT. The full variable domain, in which reference TRBV5-5 and TRBJ1-5 provide the parts outside the CDR3, is DAGVTQSPTHLIKTRGQQVTLRCSPISGHKSVSWYQQVLGQGPQFIFQYYEKEERGRGNFPDRFSARQFPNYSSELNVNALLLGDSALYLCASSLERTGGRYSNQPQHFGDGTRLSIL.

DNA for the CDR3: TGTGCCAGCTCAGGAGGGGACTTACCTTATGGCTACACCTTC. Translation gives CASSGGDLPYGYTF. The chain couples TRBV18 to TRBJ1-2; TRBD1 might be the D (5 bases). The germline V gene has CDR1 KGHSH and CDR2 LQKENI. This CDR3 spans 14 amino acids. V shed 5 bases and J shed 5 bases, with 15 bases lying between them.

The chain recombines TRBV7-9 with TRBJ1-2; D remains ambiguous. Germline V gene lookup returns CDR1 SEHNR and CDR2 FQNEAQ (reference sequence). V lost 1 base, J lost 7 bases, and 13 bases lay in between. The CDR3 extends over 14 amino acids. CDR3 nucleotide sequence: TGTGCCAGCAGCTTAGAAGCAGGCGGTAGTGGCTACACCTTC. It is translated as CASSLEAGGSGYTF.

The J gene is TRBJ1-2, the V gene TRBV5-5; possible D gene TRBD1, 5 bases. Trimming pared 2 bases from V and 5 bases from J, leaving 7 bases between. From germline, CDR1 is SGHKS and CDR2 YYEKEE (reference sequence). The CDR3 is made up of 12 amino acids. The CDR3 here is CASSFRTYGYTF. DNA for the CDR3: TGTGCCAGCAGCTTCCGGACATATGGCTACACCTTC.

This chain joins TRBV9 and TRBJ2-5, with D hard to call. This CDR3 spans 14 amino acids. V was pared by 0 bases and J by 5 bases, with 11 bases between. Per the germline V gene, CDR1 is SGDLS and CDR2 is YYNGEE. The CDR3 protein is CASSVAPRVETQYF. The CDR3 DNA reads as TGTGCCAGCAGCGTAGCACCCCGGGTGGAGACCCAGTACTTC.

The rearrangement joins TRBV5-1 to TRBJ1-2, with D unclear. This CDR3 spans 13 amino acids. The germline V and J ends were trimmed by 0 bases and 2 bases, with 5 bases remaining between them. CDR1 is SGHRS and CDR2 is YFSETQ in the germline V gene. The CDR3 DNA reads as TGCGCCAGCAGCTTGGGAGGGAACTATGGCTACACCTTC. It translates to CASSLGGNYGYTF.

In its sample, this clone was seen a few times. The gene calls are TRBV5-1 and TRBJ1-2, with D tentatively TRBD1 (5 bases). The germline V and J ends were trimmed by 0 bases and 3 bases, with 12 bases remaining between them. This CDR3 spans 15 amino acids. CDR1 and CDR2 from the germline V gene are SGHRS and YFSETQ. In DNA form, the CDR3 reads TGCGCCAGCAGCTTGGGGGACGGTTCGGACTATGGCTACACCTTC. Translating gives CASSLGDGSDYGYTF.

The chain combines TRBV6-5 with TRBJ1-6; TRBD1 might be the D (5 bases). Trimming took 2 bases from V and 10 from J, leaving 15 bases between them. Germline lookup yields CDR1 MNHEY and CDR2 SVGAGI. This CDR3 comprises 15 residues. The DNA for the CDR3 is TGTGCCAGCAGTTACCACCGGGACGGGCAATCACCCCTCCACTTT. Translation: CASSYHRDGQSPLHF.

The chain employs TRBV5-6 and TRBJ1-2; D possibly corresponds to TRBD1 (5 bases). V was trimmed by 2 bases and J by 5 bases, leaving 7 bases between them. CDR1 and CDR2 (germline): SGHDT, YYEEEE. The CDR3 runs 12 residues. For the CDR3, the DNA is TGTGCCAGCAGCTTTGGGGCGTATGGCTACACCTTC. Translated, it gives CASSFGAYGYTF.